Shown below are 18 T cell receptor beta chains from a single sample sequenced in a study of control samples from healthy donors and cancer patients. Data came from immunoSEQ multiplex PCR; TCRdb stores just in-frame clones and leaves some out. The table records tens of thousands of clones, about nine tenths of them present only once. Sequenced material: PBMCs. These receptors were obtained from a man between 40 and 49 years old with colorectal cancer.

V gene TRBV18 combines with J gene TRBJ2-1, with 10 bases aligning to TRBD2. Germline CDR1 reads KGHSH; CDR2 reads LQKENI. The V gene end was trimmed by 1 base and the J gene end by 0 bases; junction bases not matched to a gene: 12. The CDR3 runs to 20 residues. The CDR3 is CASSPLILAGGQDSYNEQFF. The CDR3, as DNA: TGTGCCAGCTCACCACTCATTTTAGCGGGAGGCCAGGACTCCTACAATGAGCAGTTCTTC.

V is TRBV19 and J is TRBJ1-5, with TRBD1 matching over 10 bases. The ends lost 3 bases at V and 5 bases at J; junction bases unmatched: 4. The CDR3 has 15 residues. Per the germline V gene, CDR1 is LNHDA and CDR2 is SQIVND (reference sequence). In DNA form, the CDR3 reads TGTGCCAGTAGTATCTGGGACAGGGGACATCAGCCCCAGCATTTT. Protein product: CASSIWDRGHQPQHF.

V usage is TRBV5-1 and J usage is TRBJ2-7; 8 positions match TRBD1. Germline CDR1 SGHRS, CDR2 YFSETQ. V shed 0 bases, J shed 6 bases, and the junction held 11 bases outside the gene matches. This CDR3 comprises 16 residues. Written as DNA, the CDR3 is TGCGCCAGCAGCTTGGGATCGACAGGGGTTACCGGCGAGCAGTACTTC. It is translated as CASSLGSTGVTGEQYF. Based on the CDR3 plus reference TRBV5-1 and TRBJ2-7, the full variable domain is KAGVTQTPRYLIKTRGQQVTLSCSPISGHRSVSWYQQTPGQGLQFLFEYFSETQRNKGNFPGRFSGRQFSNSRSEMNVSTLELGDSALYLCASSLGSTGVTGEQYFGPGTRLTVT.

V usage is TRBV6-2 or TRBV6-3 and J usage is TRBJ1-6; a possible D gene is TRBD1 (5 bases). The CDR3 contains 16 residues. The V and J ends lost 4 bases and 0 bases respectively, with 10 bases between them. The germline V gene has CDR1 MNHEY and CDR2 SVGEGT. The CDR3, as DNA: TGTGCCAGCAGTTCGACAGCTATCTCCTATAATTCACCCCTCCACTTT. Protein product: CASSSTAISYNSPLHF.

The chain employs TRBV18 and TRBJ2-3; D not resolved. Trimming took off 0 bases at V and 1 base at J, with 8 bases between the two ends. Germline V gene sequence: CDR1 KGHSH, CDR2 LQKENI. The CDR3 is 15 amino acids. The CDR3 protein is CASSPPGFGTDTQYF. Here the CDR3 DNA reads TGTGCCAGCTCACCACCGGGGTTTGGCACAGATACGCAGTATTTT.

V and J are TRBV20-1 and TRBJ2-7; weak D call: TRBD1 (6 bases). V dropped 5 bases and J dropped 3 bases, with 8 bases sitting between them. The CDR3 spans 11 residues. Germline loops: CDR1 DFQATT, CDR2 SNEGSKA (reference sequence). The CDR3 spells CSAGRGYEQYF. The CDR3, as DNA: TGCAGTGCTGGCAGGGGCTACGAGCAGTACTTC.

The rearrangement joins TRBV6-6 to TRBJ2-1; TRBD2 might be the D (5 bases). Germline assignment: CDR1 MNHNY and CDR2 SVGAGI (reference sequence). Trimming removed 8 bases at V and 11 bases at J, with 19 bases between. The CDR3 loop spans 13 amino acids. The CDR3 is CASAAWLGSKQFF. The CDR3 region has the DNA TGTGCCAGCGCCGCCTGGTTGGGGAGTAAGCAGTTCTTC.

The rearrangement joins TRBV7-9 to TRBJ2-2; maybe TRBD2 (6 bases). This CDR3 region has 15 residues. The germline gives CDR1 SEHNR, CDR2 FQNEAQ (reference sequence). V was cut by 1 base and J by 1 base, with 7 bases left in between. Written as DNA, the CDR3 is TGTGCCAGCAGCTTAGACGGGAGGAACACCGGGGAGCTGTTTTTT. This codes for CASSLDGRNTGELFF.

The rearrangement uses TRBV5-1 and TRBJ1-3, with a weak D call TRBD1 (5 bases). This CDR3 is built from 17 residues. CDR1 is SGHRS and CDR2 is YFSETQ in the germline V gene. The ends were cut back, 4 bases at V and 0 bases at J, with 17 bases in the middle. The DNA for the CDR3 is TGCGCCAGCAGCCTAACCCGGACACGCGACTCTGGAAACACCATATATTTT. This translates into CASSLTRTRDSGNTIYF. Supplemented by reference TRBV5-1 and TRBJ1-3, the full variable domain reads KAGVTQTPRYLIKTRGQQVTLSCSPISGHRSVSWYQQTPGQGLQFLFEYFSETQRNKGNFPGRFSGRQFSNSRSEMNVSTLELGDSALYLCASSLTRTRDSGNTIYFGEGSWLTVV.

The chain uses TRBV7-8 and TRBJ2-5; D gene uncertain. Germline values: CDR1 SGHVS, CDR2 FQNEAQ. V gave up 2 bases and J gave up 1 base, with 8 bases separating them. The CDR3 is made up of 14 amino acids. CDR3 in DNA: TGTGCCAGCAGCTTACGACGTTCCCAAGAGACCCAGTACTTC. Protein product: CASSLRRSQETQYF.

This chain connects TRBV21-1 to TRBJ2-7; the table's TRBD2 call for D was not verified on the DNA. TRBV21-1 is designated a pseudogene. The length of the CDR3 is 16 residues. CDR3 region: CASSKGLGTSGKEQYF. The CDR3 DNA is TGTGCCAGCAGCAAAGGTTTAGGGACTAGCGGGAAAGAGCAGTACTTC.

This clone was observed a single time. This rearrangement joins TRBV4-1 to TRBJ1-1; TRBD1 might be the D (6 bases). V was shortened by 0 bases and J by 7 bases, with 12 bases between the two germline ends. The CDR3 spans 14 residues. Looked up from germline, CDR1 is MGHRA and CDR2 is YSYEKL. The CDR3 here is CASSQDRGLIEAFF. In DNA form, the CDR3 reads TGCGCCAGCAGCCAAGACAGGGGTCTAATTGAAGCTTTCTTT.

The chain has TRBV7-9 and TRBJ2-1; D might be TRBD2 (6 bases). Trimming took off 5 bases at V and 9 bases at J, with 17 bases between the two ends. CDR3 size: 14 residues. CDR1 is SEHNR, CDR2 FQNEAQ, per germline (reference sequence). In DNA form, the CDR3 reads TGTGCCAGCAGCCCCCAGAGTAGCGGTATTGAGCAGTTCTTC. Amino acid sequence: CASSPQSSGIEQFF.

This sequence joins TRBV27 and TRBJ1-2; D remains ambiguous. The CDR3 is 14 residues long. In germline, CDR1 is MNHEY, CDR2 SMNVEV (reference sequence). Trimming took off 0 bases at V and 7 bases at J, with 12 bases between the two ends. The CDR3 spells CASSLSTLLGGYTF. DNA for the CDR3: TGTGCCAGCAGTTTATCTACCCTCCTGGGTGGCTACACCTTC.

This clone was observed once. The CDR3 loop is CASRPGQGPFSPLHF. The DNA for the CDR3 is TGTGCCAGCAGGCCGGGACAGGGCCCTTTTTCACCCCTCCACTTT. The chain carries TRBV6-5 and TRBJ1-6; TRBD1 matches at 9 bases. Trimming took 6 bases from V and 9 from J; bases not matched to a gene: 9. Germline values: CDR1 MNHEY, CDR2 SVGAGI. The length of the CDR3 is 15 residues.

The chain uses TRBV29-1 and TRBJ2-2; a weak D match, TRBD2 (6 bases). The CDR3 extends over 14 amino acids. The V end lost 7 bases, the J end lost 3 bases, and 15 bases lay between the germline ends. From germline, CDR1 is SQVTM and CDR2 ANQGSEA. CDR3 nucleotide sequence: TGCAGCGGCGCGGACTACCGGGACACCGGGGAGCTGTTTTTT. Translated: CSGADYRDTGELFF.

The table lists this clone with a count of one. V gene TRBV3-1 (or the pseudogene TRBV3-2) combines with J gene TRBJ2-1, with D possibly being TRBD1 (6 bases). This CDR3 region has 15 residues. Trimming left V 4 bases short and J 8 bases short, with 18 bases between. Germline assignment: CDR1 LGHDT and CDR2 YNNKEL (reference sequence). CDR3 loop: CASSPFGRGFYEQFF. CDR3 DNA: TGTGCCAGCAGCCCGTTTGGCAGGGGATTCTATGAGCAGTTCTTC.

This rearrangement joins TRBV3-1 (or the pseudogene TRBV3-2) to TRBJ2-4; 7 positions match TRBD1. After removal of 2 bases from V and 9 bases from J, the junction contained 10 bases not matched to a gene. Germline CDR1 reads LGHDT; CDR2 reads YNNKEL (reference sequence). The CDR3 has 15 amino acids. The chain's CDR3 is CASSQSGGGVSIQYF. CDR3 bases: TGTGCCAGCAGCCAATCAGGGGGTGGTGTGAGCATTCAGTACTTC.